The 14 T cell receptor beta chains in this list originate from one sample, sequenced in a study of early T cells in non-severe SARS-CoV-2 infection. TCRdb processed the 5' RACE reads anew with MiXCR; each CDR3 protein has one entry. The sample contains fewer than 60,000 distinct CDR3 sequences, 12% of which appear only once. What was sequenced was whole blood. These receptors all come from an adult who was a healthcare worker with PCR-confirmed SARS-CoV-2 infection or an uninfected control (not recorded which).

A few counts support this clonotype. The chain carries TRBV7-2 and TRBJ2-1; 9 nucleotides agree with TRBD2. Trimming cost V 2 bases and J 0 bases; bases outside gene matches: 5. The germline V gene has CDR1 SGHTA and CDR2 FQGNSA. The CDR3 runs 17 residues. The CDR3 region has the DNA TGTGCCAGCAGCTTATTTCCAGCGGGGGGCTCCTACAATGAGCAGTTCTTC. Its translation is CASSLFPAGGSYNEQFF.

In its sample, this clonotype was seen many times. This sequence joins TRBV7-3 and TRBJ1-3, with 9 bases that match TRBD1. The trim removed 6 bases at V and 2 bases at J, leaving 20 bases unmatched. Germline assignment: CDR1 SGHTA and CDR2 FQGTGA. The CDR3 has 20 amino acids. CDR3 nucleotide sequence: TGTGCCAGCAGTCCCGGTCACCGGGACAGGGAGAACCACACTGGAAACACCATATATTTT. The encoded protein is CASSPGHRDRENHTGNTIYF.

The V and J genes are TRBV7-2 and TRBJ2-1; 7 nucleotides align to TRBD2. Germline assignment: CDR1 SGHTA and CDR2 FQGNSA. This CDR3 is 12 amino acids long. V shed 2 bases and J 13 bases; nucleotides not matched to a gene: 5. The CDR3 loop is CASSLLAGSQFF. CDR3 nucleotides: TGTGCCAGCAGCTTATTAGCGGGTTCTCAGTTCTTC.

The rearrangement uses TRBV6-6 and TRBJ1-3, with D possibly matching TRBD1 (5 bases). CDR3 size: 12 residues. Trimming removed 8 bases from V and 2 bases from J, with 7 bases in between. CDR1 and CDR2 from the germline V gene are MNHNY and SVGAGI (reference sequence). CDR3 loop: CASETAGNTIYF. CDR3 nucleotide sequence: TGTGCCAGCGAGACAGCTGGAAACACCATATATTTT.

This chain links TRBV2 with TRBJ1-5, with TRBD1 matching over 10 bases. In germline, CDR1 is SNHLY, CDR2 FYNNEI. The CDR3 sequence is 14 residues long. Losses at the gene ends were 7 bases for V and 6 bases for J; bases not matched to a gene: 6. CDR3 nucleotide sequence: TGTGCCAGCAATGACAGGGGGCGCGGTCAGCCCCAGCATTTT. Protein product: CASNDRGRGQPQHF.

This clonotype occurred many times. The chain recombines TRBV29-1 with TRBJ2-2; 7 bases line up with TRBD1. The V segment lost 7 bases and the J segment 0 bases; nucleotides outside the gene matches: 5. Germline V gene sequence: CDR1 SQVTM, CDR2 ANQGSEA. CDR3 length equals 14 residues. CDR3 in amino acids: CSAYRGANTGELFF. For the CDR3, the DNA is TGCAGCGCATACAGGGGAGCGAACACCGGGGAGCTGTTTTTT.

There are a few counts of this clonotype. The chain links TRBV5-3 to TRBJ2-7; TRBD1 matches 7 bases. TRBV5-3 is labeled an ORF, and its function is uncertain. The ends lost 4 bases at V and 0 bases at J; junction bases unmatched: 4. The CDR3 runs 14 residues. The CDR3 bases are TGTGCCAGAAGCAACGGGACAGTCTCCTACGAGCAGTACTTC. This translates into CARSNGTVSYEQYF.

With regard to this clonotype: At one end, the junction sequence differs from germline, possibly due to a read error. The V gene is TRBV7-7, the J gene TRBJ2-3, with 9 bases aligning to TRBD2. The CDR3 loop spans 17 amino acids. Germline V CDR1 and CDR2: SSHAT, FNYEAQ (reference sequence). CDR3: CASSLGLAGTSTDTQYF. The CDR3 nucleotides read TGTGCTAGCAGCTTAGGCCTAGCGGGAACTAGCACAGATACGCAGTATTTT. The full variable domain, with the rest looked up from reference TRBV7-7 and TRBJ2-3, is GAGVSQSPRYKVTKRGQDVTLRCDPISSHATLYWYQQALGQGPEFLTYFNYEAQPDKSGLPSDRFSAERPEGSISTLTIQRTEQRDSAMYRCASSLGLAGTSTDTQYFGPGTRLTVL.

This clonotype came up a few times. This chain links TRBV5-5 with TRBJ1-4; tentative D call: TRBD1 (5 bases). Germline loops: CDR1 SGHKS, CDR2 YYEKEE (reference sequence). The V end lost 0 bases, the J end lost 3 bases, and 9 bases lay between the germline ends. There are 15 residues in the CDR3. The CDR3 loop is CASSLAGLANEKLFF. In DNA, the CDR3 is TGTGCCAGCAGCTTGGCGGGGCTTGCTAATGAAAAACTGTTTTTT.

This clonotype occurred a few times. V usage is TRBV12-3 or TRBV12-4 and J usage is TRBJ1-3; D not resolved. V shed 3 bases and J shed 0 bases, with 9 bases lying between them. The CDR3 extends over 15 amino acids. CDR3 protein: CASSFPGSSGNTIYF. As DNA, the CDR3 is TGTGCCAGCAGTTTTCCCGGATCCTCTGGAAACACCATATATTTT.

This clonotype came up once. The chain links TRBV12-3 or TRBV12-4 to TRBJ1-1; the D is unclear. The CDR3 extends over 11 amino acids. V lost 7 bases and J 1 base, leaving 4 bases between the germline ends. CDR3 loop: CASTTNTEAFF. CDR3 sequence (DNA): TGTGCCAGCACAACGAACACTGAAGCTTTCTTT.

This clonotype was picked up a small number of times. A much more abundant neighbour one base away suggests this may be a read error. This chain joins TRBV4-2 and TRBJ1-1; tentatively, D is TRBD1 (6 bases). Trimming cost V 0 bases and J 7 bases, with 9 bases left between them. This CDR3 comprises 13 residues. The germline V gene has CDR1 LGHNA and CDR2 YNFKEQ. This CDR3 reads CASSQDMDSEAFF. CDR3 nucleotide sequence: TGTGCCAGCAGCCAAGATATGGACAGTGAAGCTTTCTTT.

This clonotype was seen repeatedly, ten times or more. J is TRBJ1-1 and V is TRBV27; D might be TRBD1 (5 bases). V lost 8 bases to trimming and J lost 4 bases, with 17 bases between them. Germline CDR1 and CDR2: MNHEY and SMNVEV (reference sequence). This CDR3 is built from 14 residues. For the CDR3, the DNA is TGTGCCAGCCTTAATAACAGGCTCGGCACTGAAGCTTTCTTT. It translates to CASLNNRLGTEAFF.

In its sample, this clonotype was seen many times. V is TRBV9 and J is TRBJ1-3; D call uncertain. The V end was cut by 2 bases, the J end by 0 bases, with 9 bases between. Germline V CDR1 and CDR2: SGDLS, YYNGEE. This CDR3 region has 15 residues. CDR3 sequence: CASSVGVSSGNTIYF. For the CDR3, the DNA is TGTGCCAGCAGCGTTGGGGTCAGCTCTGGAAACACCATATATTTT.